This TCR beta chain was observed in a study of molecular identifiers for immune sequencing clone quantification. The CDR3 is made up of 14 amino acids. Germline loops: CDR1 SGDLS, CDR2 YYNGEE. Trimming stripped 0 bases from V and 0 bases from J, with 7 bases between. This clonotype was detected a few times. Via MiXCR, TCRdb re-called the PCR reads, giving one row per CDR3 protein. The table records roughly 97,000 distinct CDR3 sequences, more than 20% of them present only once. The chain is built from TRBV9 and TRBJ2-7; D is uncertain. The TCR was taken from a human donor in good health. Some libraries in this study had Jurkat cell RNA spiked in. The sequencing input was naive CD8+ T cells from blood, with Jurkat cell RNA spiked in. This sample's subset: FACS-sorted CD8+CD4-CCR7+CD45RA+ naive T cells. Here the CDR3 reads CASSVESASYEQYF. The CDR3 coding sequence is TGTGCCAGCAGCGTAGAGTCAGCCTCCTACGAGCAGTACTTC.